In its sample, the clone carrying this T cell receptor beta chain was seen a few times. The junction differs from germline at one of its ends, possibly a read error. Scientists amplified the TCR beta CDR3 regions from RNA transcripts. First-round RT-PCR used HTBI primers; second-round multiplex PCR followed. MiXCR, run by TCRdb on the multiplex PCR reads, gives a single entry per CDR3 protein. In the table there are 740,000 or so distinct CDR3 sequences, around 40% of which are singletons. This CDR3 has 12 residues. In germline, CDR1 is KGHDR, CDR2 SFDVKD. This sample was taken from a study of Graves' ophthalmopathy and Graves' hyperthyroidism.

Sequencing input: peripheral blood. This chain joins TRBV24-1 and TRBJ1-5; D is possibly TRBD1 (5 bases). The origin of this receptor is an adult man with Graves' ophthalmopathy. As DNA, the CDR3 is TGTGCCAGCAGTCGGGGACGGCAGCCCCAGCATTTT. It specifies CASSRGRQPQHF.